This note documents a single T cell receptor beta chain sequence. The target antigen is unknown. These data are taken from a study of Graves' ophthalmopathy and Graves' hyperthyroidism. Study outcomes and limitations: Classification of ophthalmopathy versus stable hyperthyroidism by a 13-signature model yielded just under 90% sensitivity and around 77% specificity. Blood repertoires reportedly contained most expanded thyroid clonotypes above 0.001 frequency.

Moderate-to-severe activity, CAS at least 3, NOSPECS at least 4 and duration under 3 months characterized donors with ophthalmopathy. Amplified material comprised TCR beta CDR3 regions derived from RNA transcripts. HTBI primers primed a first-round RT-PCR, and a second-round multiplex PCR followed. TCRdb re-analysed the multiplex PCR reads in MiXCR, keeping a single row per CDR3 protein. This sample has about 740,000 distinct CDR3 sequences, with 40% found just once. Trimming stripped 8 bases from V and 9 bases from J, with 11 bases between. The CDR3 consists of 12 residues. Germline V gene sequence: CDR1 MGHDK, CDR2 SYGVNS.

Sequenced input: peripheral blood. The chain employs TRBV25-1 and TRBJ1-6; D possibly corresponds to TRBD1 (6 bases). This clonotype originated in an adult man with Graves' ophthalmopathy. CDR3 region: CASPVRGSPLHF. Here the CDR3 DNA reads TGTGCCAGCCCTGTCAGGGGTTCACCCCTCCACTTT.